This TCR beta chain was identified during a study of cytomegalovirus exposure and HLA in healthy donors. Findings of the study overall: Later on, an analysis showed TCR association rates differing by HLA locus, with DRB1 the most and HLA-C the fewest. Follow-up analysis later connected one missense variant in DCLRE1C with trimming of TCR beta V- and J-genes.

As concerns this clone: Its antigen is unknown.

PCR primers comprised 60 Vbeta and 13 Jbeta primers. Original processing methods: Roughly 10 million shared chains were among approximately 80 million unique TCR beta chains counted in a later analysis. The repertoire was sequenced with immunoSEQ multiplex PCR; TCRdb's copy has only in-frame clones and lacks some. Clone size and the V and J calls come from that table; the DNA yielded D and trimming. Among around 150,000 clones listed, about 80% were seen once. This TCR came from a young man in good health and CMV-seronegative. Sequenced sample: PBMCs.

Written as DNA, the CDR3 is TGCAGCGTTGAGGGGCGGAGGGCCAGCGAGCAGTACTTC. It translates to CSVEGRRASEQYF. The V call is TRBV29-1, the J call TRBJ2-5; a possible D gene is TRBD2 (6 bases). The tail of the sequence fits TRBJ2-7 better, so the J call may be wrong. The CDR3 contains 13 residues. CDR1 and CDR2 from the germline V gene are SQVTM and ANQGSEA.